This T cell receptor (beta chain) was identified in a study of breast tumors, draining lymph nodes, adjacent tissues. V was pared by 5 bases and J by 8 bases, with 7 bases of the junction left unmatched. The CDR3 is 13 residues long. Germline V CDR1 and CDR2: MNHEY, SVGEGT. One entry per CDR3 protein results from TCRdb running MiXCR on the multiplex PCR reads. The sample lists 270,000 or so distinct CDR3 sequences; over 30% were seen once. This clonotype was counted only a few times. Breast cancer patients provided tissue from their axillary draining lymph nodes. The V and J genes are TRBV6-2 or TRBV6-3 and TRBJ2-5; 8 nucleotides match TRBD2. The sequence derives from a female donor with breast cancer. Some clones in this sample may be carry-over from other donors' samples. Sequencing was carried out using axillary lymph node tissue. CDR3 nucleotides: TGTGCCAGCAGTCACGGGAGGGGGAACACCCAGTACTTC. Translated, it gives CASSHGRGNTQYF.